One TCR beta chain is described in this entry. The antigen is not known. In the PCR, 60 Vbeta and 13 Jbeta primers were used. TCRdb's table, derived via immunoSEQ multiplex PCR, lists solely in-frame clones and lacks some. The data contain about 150,000 clones, 79% of them singletons. The CDR3 runs to 13 residues. Trimming removed 6 bases from V and 6 bases from J; junction bases left unmatched: 5. The germline CDR1 and CDR2 sequences are MNHEY and SVGAGI. The data belong to a study of cytomegalovirus exposure and HLA in healthy donors. Study findings and constraints: A later analysis linked a missense DCLRE1C variant to TCR beta V- and J-gene trimming. An analysis that was carried out later associated some 17,000 TCR beta sequences with HLA alleles at 0.05 false discovery rate.

The sequence derives from a human donor in good health. V is TRBV6-5 and J is TRBJ2-4, with 7 positions matching TRBD2. Sequenced: PBMCs. In DNA, the CDR3 is TGTGCCAGCAGCGAGCGGGGTTTAAACATTCAGTACTTC. As protein: CASSERGLNIQYF.